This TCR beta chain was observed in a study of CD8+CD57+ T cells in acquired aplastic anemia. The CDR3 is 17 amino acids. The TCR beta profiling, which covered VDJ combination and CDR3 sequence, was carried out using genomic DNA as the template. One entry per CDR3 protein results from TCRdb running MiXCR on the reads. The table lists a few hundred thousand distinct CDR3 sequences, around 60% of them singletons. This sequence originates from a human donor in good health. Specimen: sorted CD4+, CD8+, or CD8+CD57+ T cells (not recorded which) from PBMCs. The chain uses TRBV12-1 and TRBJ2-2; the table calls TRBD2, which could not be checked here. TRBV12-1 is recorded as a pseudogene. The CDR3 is CASSFGRSGLNTGELFF. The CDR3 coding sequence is TGTGCCAGCAGCTTTGGACGGTCAGGACTTAACACCGGGGAGCTGTTTTTT.